Below are 9 T cell receptor beta chains sequenced from a single sample in a study of blood T cell repertoires in COVID-19. Sequencing was performed with immunoSEQ multiplex PCR; in TCRdb, only in-frame clones are kept and a portion is missing. The sample holds more than 350,000 clones, roughly 90% seen once. Sequencing was carried out using peripheral blood. These TCRs come from a woman aged 25 to 39 with COVID-19, enrolled during active disease.

This sequence joins TRBV11-2 and TRBJ2-1, with unresolved D. Germline CDR1 is SGHAT and CDR2 is FQNNGV. This CDR3 has 16 amino acids. Trimming took off 1 base at V and 8 bases at J, with 18 bases between the two ends. CDR3 DNA sequence: TGTGCCAGCAGCTTAGGAGCGTCGGGTAATATCGATGAGCAGTTCTTC. This translates into CASSLGASGNIDEQFF. Complete variable domain (other parts from reference TRBV11-2 and TRBJ2-1): EAGVAQSPRYKIIEKRQSVAFWCNPISGHATLYWYQQILGQGPKLLIQFQNNGVVDDSQLPKDRFSAERLKGVDSTLKIQPAKLEDSAVYLCASSLGASGNIDEQFFGPGTRLTVL.

V is TRBV9 and J is TRBJ2-1, with a weak D call TRBD1 (6 bases). Between the trimmed V and J ends, which lost 2 bases and 0 bases, there was a span of 9 bases. This CDR3 comprises 15 residues. The germline gives CDR1 SGDLS, CDR2 YYNGEE. This CDR3 reads CASSVWDNSYNEQFF. Here the CDR3 DNA reads TGTGCCAGCAGCGTGTGGGACAACTCCTACAATGAGCAGTTCTTC. The full variable domain, its missing parts supplied by reference TRBV9 and TRBJ2-1, is DSGVTQTPKHLITATGQRVTLRCSPRSGDLSVYWYQQSLDQGLQFLIQYYNGEERAKGNILERFSAQQFPDLHSELNLSSLELGDSALYFCASSVWDNSYNEQFFGPGTRLTVL.

In DNA, the CDR3 is TGTGCCAGTCAGACATTTAACTATGGCTACACCTTC. Its translation: CASQTFNYGYTF. This rearrangement joins TRBV19 to TRBJ1-2; D is ambiguous. The germline V gene encodes CDR1 LNHDA and CDR2 SQIVND (reference sequence). V shed 8 bases and J shed 1 base, with 8 bases lying between them. The CDR3 totals 12 residues.

The chain couples TRBV19 to TRBJ2-2; 7 nucleotides line up with TRBD1. The CDR3 loop spans 16 amino acids. From germline, CDR1 is LNHDA and CDR2 SQIVND (reference sequence). V lost 4 bases and J lost 3; bases outside the gene matches: 8. CDR3 nucleotides: TGTGCCAGTAGTACACGACAGGGTTGGGACACCGGGGAGCTGTTTTTT. This encodes CASSTRQGWDTGELFF.

This clone was counted a few times. The chain employs TRBV11-2 and TRBJ1-6, with 10 positions matching TRBD1. The CDR3 covers 14 residues. The ends lost 6 bases at V and 7 bases at J; junction bases unmatched: 3. Germline values: CDR1 SGHAT, CDR2 FQNNGV. In DNA, the CDR3 is TGTGCCAGCAGTAGACAGGGGGCCAATTCACCCCTCCACTTT. Translating it yields CASSRQGANSPLHF.

This chain links TRBV2 with TRBJ2-3; TRBD2 matches 11 bases. V shed 6 bases, J shed 7 bases, and the junction held 9 bases outside the gene matches. Germline V gives CDR1 SNHLY, CDR2 FYNNEI. This CDR3 contains 15 residues. The CDR3 bases are TGTGCCAGCAGGCGCCTAGCGGGGGGAACTTATACGCAGTATTTT. Its protein product is CASRRLAGGTYTQYF.

The rearrangement uses TRBV16 and TRBJ1-1; 7 bases are shared with TRBD1. The CDR3 runs to 15 residues. Losses at the gene ends were 0 bases for V and 3 bases for J; bases not matched to a gene: 4. CDR1 and CDR2 (germline): KGHSY, FQNENV. The CDR3 region is CASSQSAGGDTEAFF. The CDR3 DNA reads as TGTGCCAGCAGCCAATCAGCAGGGGGAGACACTGAAGCTTTCTTT.

Concerning this clone: Other nucleotide sequences from this sample produce the same CDR3. The CDR3 sequence is CASSVAGGGTEAFF. In nucleotides, the CDR3 is TGTGCCAGCAGCGTAGCGGGGGGCGGCACTGAAGCTTTCTTT. The V and J genes are TRBV9 and TRBJ1-1, with D tentatively TRBD1 (6 bases). V lost 0 bases and J lost 4, with 10 bases in between. Germline V lookup: CDR1 SGDLS, CDR2 YYNGEE. There are 14 residues in the CDR3. Combining the CDR3 with reference TRBV9 and TRBJ1-1 gives the whole variable domain DSGVTQTPKHLITATGQRVTLRCSPRSGDLSVYWYQQSLDQGLQFLIQYYNGEERAKGNILERFSAQQFPDLHSELNLSSLELGDSALYFCASSVAGGGTEAFFGQGTRLTVV.

The J gene is TRBJ2-5, the V gene TRBV4-3; tentative D call: TRBD1 (6 bases). Trimming took off 2 bases at V and 1 base at J, with 14 bases between the two ends. CDR3 length equals 16 residues. Germline loops: CDR1 LGHNA, CDR2 YSLEER. CDR3 amino acids: CASSQSTRGPQETQYF. Written as DNA, the CDR3 is TGCGCCAGCAGCCAAAGTACCAGGGGACCCCAAGAGACCCAGTACTTC.